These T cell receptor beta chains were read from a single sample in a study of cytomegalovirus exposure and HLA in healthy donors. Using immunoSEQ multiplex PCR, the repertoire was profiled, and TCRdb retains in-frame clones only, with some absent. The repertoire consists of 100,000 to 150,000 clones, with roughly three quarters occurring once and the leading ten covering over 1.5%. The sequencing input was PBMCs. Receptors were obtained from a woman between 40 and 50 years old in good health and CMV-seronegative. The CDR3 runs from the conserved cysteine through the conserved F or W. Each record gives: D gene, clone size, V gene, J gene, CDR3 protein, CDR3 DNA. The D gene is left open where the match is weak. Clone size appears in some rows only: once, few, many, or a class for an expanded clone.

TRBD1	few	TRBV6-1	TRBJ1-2	CASSGVPTGTGEGNYGYTF	TGTGCCAGCAGTGGGGTCCCTACCGGGACAGGGGAGGGGAACTATGGCTACACCTTC
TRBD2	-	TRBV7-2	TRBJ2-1	CASSLAASGGYNEQFF	TGTGCCAGCAGCTTAGCGGCTAGCGGGGGGTACAATGAGCAGTTCTTC
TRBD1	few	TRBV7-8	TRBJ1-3	CASSPGQGNTIYF	TGTGCCAGCAGCCCGGGACAGGGAAACACCATATATTTT
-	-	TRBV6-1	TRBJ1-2	CASKLQAGDYGYTF	TGTGCCAGCAAACTACAGGCTGGGGACTATGGCTACACCTTC
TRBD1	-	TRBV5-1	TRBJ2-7	CASSPGTATYEQYF	TGCGCCAGCAGCCCTGGGACAGCCACCTACGAGCAGTACTTC
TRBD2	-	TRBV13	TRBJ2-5	CASSLEGRAGETQYF	TGTGCCAGCAGCTTAGAGGGGAGAGCGGGGGAGACCCAGTACTTC
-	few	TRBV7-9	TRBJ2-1	CASSPSGRPFF	TGTGCCAGCAGCCCCTCGGGGAGGCCGTTCTTC
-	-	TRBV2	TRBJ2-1	CASSAIDSAYNEQFF	TGTGCCAGTTCAGCCATTGACAGTGCCTACAATGAGCAGTTCTTC
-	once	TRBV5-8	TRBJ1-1	CASSLTGFMNTEAFF	TGTGCCAGCAGCTTGACAGGATTCATGAACACTGAAGCTTTCTTT
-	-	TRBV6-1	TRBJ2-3	CASRGGARTDTQYF	TGTGCCAGCAGGGGGGGGGCTCGCACAGATACGCAGTATTTT
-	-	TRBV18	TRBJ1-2	CASSLQNYGYTF	TGTGCCAGCTCACTACAGAACTATGGCTACACCTTC
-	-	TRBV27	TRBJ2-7	CASSPIEDFGQYF	TGTGCCAGCAGTCCAATCGAGGACTTCGGGCAGTACTTC
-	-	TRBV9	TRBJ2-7	CASSVTADSYEQYF	TGTGCCAGCAGCGTAACGGCGGATTCCTACGAGCAGTACTTC
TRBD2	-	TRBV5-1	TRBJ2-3	CASSLTSGMADTQYF	TGCGCCAGCAGCTTGACTAGCGGAATGGCAGATACGCAGTATTTT
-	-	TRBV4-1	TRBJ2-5	CASSQEGAAWPIQETQYF	TGCGCCAGCAGCCAAGAGGGGGCAGCGTGGCCGATACAAGAGACCCAGTACTTC
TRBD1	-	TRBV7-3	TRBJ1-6	CASSSLTGSNSPLHF	TGTGCCAGCAGCTCCTTGACAGGGAGTAATTCACCCCTCCACTTT
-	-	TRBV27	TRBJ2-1	CASSLLTGFDEQFF	TGTGCCAGCAGTTTACTGACAGGCTTCGATGAGCAGTTCTTC
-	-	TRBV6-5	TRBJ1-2	CASSYSPGLTYGYTF	TGTGCCAGCAGTTACTCGCCGGGACTGACCTATGGCTACACCTTC
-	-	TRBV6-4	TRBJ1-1	CASSDSPRTEAFF	TGTGCCAGCAGTGACTCGCCGCGCACTGAAGCTTTCTTT
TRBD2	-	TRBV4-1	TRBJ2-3	CASSQESLAGGPSDTQYF	TGCGCCAGCAGCCAAGAAAGCCTAGCGGGAGGGCCATCAGATACGCAGTATTTT
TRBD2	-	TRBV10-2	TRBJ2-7	CASIREGVDVYEQYF	TGCGCCAGCATTCGGGAGGGGGTTGACGTCTACGAGCAGTACTTC
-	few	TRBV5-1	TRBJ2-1	CASSRLSHEQFF	TGCGCCAGCAGCCGACTGTCCCATGAGCAGTTCTTC
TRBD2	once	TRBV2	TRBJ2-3	CASLDFAGRGTEYF	TGTGCCAGCTTGGATTTTGCGGGGAGGGGCACGGAGTATTTT
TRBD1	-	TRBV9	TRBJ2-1	CASSAQGQGAEQFF	TGTGCCAGCAGCGCCCAGGGGCAGGGGGCCGAGCAGTTCTTC
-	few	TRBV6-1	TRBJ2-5	CASLPGRETQYF	TGTGCCAGCCTACCGGGGAGAGAGACCCAGTACTTC
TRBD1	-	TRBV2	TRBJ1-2	CASTGTGGGYGYTF	TGTGCCAGCACGGGAACAGGGGGCGGCTATGGCTACACCTTC
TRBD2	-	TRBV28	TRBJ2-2	CASRAGVTGELFF	TGTGCCAGCAGGGCGGGAGTCACCGGGGAGCTGTTTTTT
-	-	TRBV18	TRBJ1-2	CASSLKPLNHGYTF	TGTGCCAGCTCACTGAAGCCCCTAAATCACGGCTACACCTTC
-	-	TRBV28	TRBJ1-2	CAIAAPTQGVYGYTF	TGTGCCATCGCGGCTCCGACTCAGGGTGTCTATGGCTACACCTTC
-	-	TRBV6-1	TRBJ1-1	CASSEAREDTEAFF	TGTGCCAGCAGTGAAGCACGGGAAGACACTGAAGCTTTCTTT
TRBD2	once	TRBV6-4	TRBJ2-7	CASRRLRLAGGVPHEQYF	TGTGCCAGCAGGAGACTTAGACTAGCGGGAGGAGTCCCCCACGAGCAGTACTTC
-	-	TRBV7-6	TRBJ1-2	CASSLAKPGQPPHYGYTF	TGTGCCAGCAGCTTAGCCAAACCTGGACAGCCTCCTCATTACGGCTACACCTTC
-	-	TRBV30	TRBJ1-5	CAWSTGNSNQPQHF	TGTGCCTGGAGTACAGGGAATAGCAATCAGCCCCAGCATTTT
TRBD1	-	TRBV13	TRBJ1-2	CASSHDLDRGNGYTF	TGTGCCAGCAGTCATGACCTCGACAGGGGAAATGGCTACACCTTC
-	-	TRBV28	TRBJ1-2	CASSLRGGGYTF	TGTGCCAGCAGTTTACGGGGGGGAGGCTACACCTTC
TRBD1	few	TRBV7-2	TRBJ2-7	CASSVAGTGNYEQYF	TGTGCCAGCAGCGTCGCCGGGACAGGGAATTACGAGCAGTACTTC
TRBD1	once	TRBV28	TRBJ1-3	CASSSGTGFKVSGNTIYF	TGTGCCAGCAGTTCCGGGACAGGCTTTAAAGTTTCTGGAAACACCATATATTTT
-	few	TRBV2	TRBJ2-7	CASSDHFLRTTEQYF	TGTGCCAGCAGTGACCACTTTTTGCGGACTACTGAGCAGTACTTC
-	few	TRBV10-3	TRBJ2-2	CASRGGGAAGELFF	TGTGCCTCCCGTGGAGGGGGCGCGGCCGGGGAGCTGTTTTTT
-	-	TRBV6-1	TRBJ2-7	CATSTKYEQYF	TGTGCCACCTCGACTAAGTACGAGCAGTACTTC
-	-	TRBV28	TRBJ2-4	CASSLSIAGTQNIQYF	TGTGCCAGCAGTTTATCCATCGCGGGGACCCAAAACATTCAGTACTTC
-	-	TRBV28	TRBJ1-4	CASSLLGATNEKLFF	TGTGCCAGCAGTTTATTAGGGGCAACTAATGAAAAACTGTTTTTT